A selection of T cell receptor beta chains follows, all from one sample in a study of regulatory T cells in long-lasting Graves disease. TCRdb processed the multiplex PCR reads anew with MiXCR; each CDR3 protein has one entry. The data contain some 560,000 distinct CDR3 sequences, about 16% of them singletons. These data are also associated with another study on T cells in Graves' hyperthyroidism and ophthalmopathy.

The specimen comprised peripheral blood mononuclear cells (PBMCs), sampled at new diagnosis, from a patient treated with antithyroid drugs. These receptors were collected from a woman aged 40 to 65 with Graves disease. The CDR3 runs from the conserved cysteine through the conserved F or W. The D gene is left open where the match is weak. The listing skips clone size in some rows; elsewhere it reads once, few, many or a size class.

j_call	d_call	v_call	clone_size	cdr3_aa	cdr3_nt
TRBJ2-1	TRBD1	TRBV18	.	CASSPPRDRGGEQFF	TGTGCCAGCTCACCACCTAGGGACAGGGGTGGGGAGCAGTTCTTC
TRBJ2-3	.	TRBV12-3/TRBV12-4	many	CASSPEATDTQYF	TGTGCCAGCAGTCCTGAGGCCACAGATACGCAGTATTTT
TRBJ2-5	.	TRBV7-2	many	CASSLAGAETQYF	TGTGCCAGCAGCTTAGCGGGTGCGGAGACCCAGTACTTC
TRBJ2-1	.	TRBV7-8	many	CASSGTAVPYNEQFF	TGTGCCAGCAGCGGGACGGCAGTGCCCTACAATGAGCAGTTCTTC
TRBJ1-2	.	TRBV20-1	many	CSAREAGLANYGYTF	TGCAGTGCTAGAGAGGCGGGTCTAGCTAACTATGGCTACACCTTC
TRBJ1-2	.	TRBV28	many	CASSSHVMQAYTF	TGTGCCAGCAGTTCCCATGTGATGCAGGCGTACACCTTC
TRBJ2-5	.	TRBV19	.	CATSPGLTIQETQYF	TGTGCCACCTCGCCGGGACTCACTATCCAAGAGACCCAGTACTTC
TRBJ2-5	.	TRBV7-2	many	CASSLGAGAGETQYF	TGTGCCAGCAGCTTAGGAGCAGGGGCTGGAGAGACCCAGTACTTC
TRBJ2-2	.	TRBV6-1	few	CASSSDGSNTGELFF	TGTGCCAGCAGCTCGGACGGGTCGAACACCGGGGAGCTGTTTTTT
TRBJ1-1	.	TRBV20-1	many	CSASEVMNTEAFF	TGCAGTGCTAGCGAGGTTATGAACACTGAAGCTTTCTTT
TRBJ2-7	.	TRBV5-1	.	CASSRANGEQYF	TGCGCCAGCTCCAGGGCGAATGGAGAGCAGTACTTC
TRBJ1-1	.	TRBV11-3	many	CASSPTSPGVGAFF	TGTGCCAGCAGCCCCACGAGTCCAGGGGTTGGGGCTTTCTTT